This TCR beta chain was identified during a study of T cell repertoires in cytomegalovirus infection. This clonotype has just a few counts. Its antigen remains unknown. Study outcomes and limitations: HLA-C-restricted CMV clonotypes gave the most frequent clonotype in two of eight donors.

TCRdb reprocessed the reads via MiXCR and lists one record per CDR3 protein. Of about 770,000 distinct CDR3 sequences in the sample, about 28% were seen once. The source is a human donor in good health (CMV status not recorded). Some clones in this sample may be carry-over from other donors' samples. This specimen consisted of cultured CD8+ T cells from PBMCs, obtained from culture after CMV antigen stimulation.

CDR3 sequence reads: CASSEAASGSYNEQFF. The CDR3, as DNA: TGTGCCAGCAGTGAAGCTGCTAGCGGGTCCTACAATGAGCAGTTCTTC. The chain recombines TRBV2 with TRBJ2-1; 8 nucleotides line up with TRBD2. The CDR3 extends over 16 amino acids. The J segment lost 1 base and the V segment lost 0 bases, leaving 2 bases of the junction unmatched. Per the germline V gene, CDR1 is SNHLY and CDR2 is FYNNEI. The full variable domain, its missing parts supplied by reference TRBV2 and TRBJ2-1, is EPEVTQTPSHQVTQMGQEVILRCVPISNHLYFYWYRQILGQKVEFLVSFYNNEISEKSEIFDDQFSVERPDGSNFTLKIRSTKLEDSAMYFCASSEAASGSYNEQFFGPGTRLTVL.